The 14 T cell receptor beta chains reported below all come from one sample, sequenced in a study of OX40 agonist ivuxolimab in advanced cancers. The library was generated by the immunoSEQ multiplex PCR assay. The table was pulled from immuneACCESS by TCRdb, which kept in-frame rearrangements only. Such tables lose some clones; where checked, under half of the loss comes from unresolved V genes, and the rest has no known cause. In this sample the table shows about 98,000 clones, around 88% of which occur a single time. Over 0.4% of the sample rests with the top ten. Sequenced here: CD4+ or CD8+ T cells sorted from blood, sampled in a trial of the OX40 agonist ivuxolimab. Receptors originate from an adult with an advanced solid tumor such as melanoma, head and neck, liver or kidney cancer.

The chain is built from TRBV19 and TRBJ2-7; D is perhaps TRBD1 or TRBD2 (5 bases each). Germline CDR1 LNHDA, CDR2 SQIVND (reference sequence). The CDR3 is 15 residues long. The ends were cut back, 5 bases at V and 3 bases at J, with 17 bases in the middle. CDR3 amino acids: CASSLYGTGNYEQYF. CDR3 nucleotides: TGTGCCAGTAGTTTGTACGGGACCGGGAACTACGAGCAGTACTTC.

This chain joins TRBV2 and TRBJ2-7; 8 nucleotides agree with TRBD2. J was trimmed by 6 bases and V by 4 bases; bases with no gene match: 5. CDR1 is SNHLY, CDR2 FYNNEI, per germline. This CDR3 comprises 13 residues. The CDR3 coding sequence is TGTGCCAGCAGTGGCCCTCGGGAGGGCGAGCAGTACTTC. Residues: CASSGPREGEQYF.

This sequence joins TRBV5-5 and TRBJ1-5; D remains unclear. Germline lookup yields CDR1 SGHKS and CDR2 YYEKEE (reference sequence). This CDR3 has 17 residues. Between the trimmed V and J ends, which lost 1 base and 7 bases, there was a span of 21 bases. CDR3 sequence: CASSLRWEGEIGQPQHF. CDR3 DNA sequence: TGTGCCAGCAGCTTGCGGTGGGAGGGTGAAATAGGACAGCCCCAGCATTTT.

V and J are TRBV10-3 and TRBJ1-2; the D is unclear. The CDR3 sequence is 13 residues long. V shed 0 bases and J shed 6 bases, with 8 bases lying between them. The germline gives CDR1 ENHRY, CDR2 SYGVKD. CDR3 residues: CAISESLADGYTF. CDR3 in DNA: TGTGCCATCAGTGAGTCGTTGGCAGATGGCTACACCTTC.

This clone has only a few counts. Written as DNA, the CDR3 is TGCAGCGTTGTAATGCGCACCGGGGAGCTGTTTTTT. Protein sequence: CSVVMRTGELFF. V and J are TRBV29-1 and TRBJ2-2; D is unclear. The CDR3 spans 12 residues. V gave up 4 bases and J gave up 4 bases, with 7 bases separating them. CDR1 and CDR2 (germline): SQVTM, ANQGSEA.

This chain links TRBV6-6 with TRBJ1-1, with a possible D match to TRBD1 (6 bases). The CDR3 sequence is 16 residues long. Trimming removed 6 bases from V and 1 base from J, with 18 bases in between. Germline-derived CDR1 and CDR2 are MNHNY and SVGAGI (reference sequence). CDR3 sequence: CASSTPRGGENTEAFF. The CDR3 bases are TGTGCCAGCAGCACACCCCGAGGGGGAGAGAACACTGAAGCTTTCTTT.

The V and J genes are TRBV7-2 and TRBJ2-3; D possibly corresponds to TRBD1 (5 bases). The CDR3 spans 14 residues. V lost 5 bases, J lost 0 bases, and 9 bases lay in between. Looked up from germline, CDR1 is SGHTA and CDR2 is FQGNSA. In DNA form, the CDR3 reads TGTGCCAGCAGCCAAGGGGTGAGCACAGATACGCAGTATTTT. Encoded protein: CASSQGVSTDTQYF.

The rearrangement uses TRBV18 and TRBJ2-3, with D hard to call. CDR1 is KGHSH, CDR2 LQKENI, per germline. This CDR3 has 14 amino acids. With 3 bases removed from V and 0 bases from J, the gap between germline ends came to 7 bases. This CDR3 reads CASSPLTSTDTQYF. CDR3 sequence (DNA): TGTGCCAGCTCACCTTTGACTAGCACAGATACGCAGTATTTT.

The V call is TRBV7-9, the J call TRBJ1-5, with a weak D call TRBD1 (6 bases). This CDR3 comprises 12 residues. Germline V CDR1 and CDR2: SEHNR, FQNEAQ (reference sequence). The CDR3 sequence: CASKRGSEPQHF. The CDR3 nucleotides are TGTGCTTCGAAGAGGGGGTCTGAGCCCCAGCATTTT.

This chain's CDR3 is CASGRDRDPEAFF. In DNA, the CDR3 is TGTGCCAGCGGCAGGGACAGGGACCCTGAAGCTTTCTTT. This chain joins TRBV2 and TRBJ1-1, with 9 bases lining up with TRBD1. J was trimmed by 6 bases and V by 8 bases; bases with no gene match: 7. The CDR3 spans 13 residues. Germline CDR1 and CDR2: SNHLY and FYNNEI.

The chain uses TRBV7-2 and TRBJ2-5, with 8 bases identical to TRBD2. V shed 5 bases and J 2 bases; nucleotides not matched to a gene: 10. The CDR3 sequence is 16 residues long. Per germline, CDR1 SGHTA and CDR2 FQGNSA. This CDR3 is CASSIISGTSQETQYF. CDR3 coding DNA: TGTGCCAGCAGCATAATCTCCGGGACTAGTCAAGAGACCCAGTACTTC.

This clone occurred a few times. V is TRBV6-5 and J is TRBJ2-3, with TRBD1 as a possible D gene (6 bases). This CDR3 contains 15 residues. V gave up 7 bases and J gave up 6 bases, with 20 bases separating them. Germline CDR1 MNHEY, CDR2 SVGAGI. This CDR3 is CASTLQGSSRDTQYF. The CDR3 nucleotides are TGTGCCAGCACCCTACAGGGTTCGTCCAGGGATACGCAGTATTTT.

This clone occurred many times. The chain couples TRBV4-1 to TRBJ1-1; the D is unclear. Trimming left V 3 bases short and J 0 bases short, with 14 bases between. The CDR3 runs to 16 residues. Germline V gene lookup returns CDR1 MGHRA and CDR2 YSYEKL. As DNA, the CDR3 is TGCGCCAGCAGCCACACCCCGGTAACCCTGAACACTGAAGCTTTCTTT. This gives the protein CASSHTPVTLNTEAFF.

The chain uses TRBV7-2 and TRBJ2-3; 8 nucleotides align to TRBD1. This CDR3 contains 15 residues. The V segment lost 3 bases and the J segment 5 bases; nucleotides outside the gene matches: 7. Germline V gene lookup returns CDR1 SGHTA and CDR2 FQGNSA. The CDR3 here is CASSFQGAQGDTQYF. The CDR3 nucleotides are TGTGCCAGCAGCTTCCAGGGGGCGCAAGGAGATACGCAGTATTTT.